The source of this T cell receptor (beta chain) is a study of identical twins. The germline V gene encodes CDR1 MNHNS and CDR2 SASEGT. Germline trimming cut 5 bases from V and 5 bases from J; bases unmatched to any gene: 8. This CDR3 has 14 residues. TCRdb analysed the 5' RACE reads with MiXCR anew, one entry per CDR3 protein. The sample yields hundreds of thousands of distinct CDR3 sequences, around 20% seen once. Separately, the same data were catalogued under a study of T cells expressing NK-cell markers.

Sequenced: PBMCs. The gene calls are TRBV6-1 and TRBJ2-7, with 8 nucleotides matching TRBD1. This clonotype was sampled from a woman younger than 35 in good health. The DNA of the CDR3 is TGTGCCAGCAGTAAGGACAGGGTCGTGAACGAGCAGTACTTC. Protein product: CASSKDRVVNEQYF.